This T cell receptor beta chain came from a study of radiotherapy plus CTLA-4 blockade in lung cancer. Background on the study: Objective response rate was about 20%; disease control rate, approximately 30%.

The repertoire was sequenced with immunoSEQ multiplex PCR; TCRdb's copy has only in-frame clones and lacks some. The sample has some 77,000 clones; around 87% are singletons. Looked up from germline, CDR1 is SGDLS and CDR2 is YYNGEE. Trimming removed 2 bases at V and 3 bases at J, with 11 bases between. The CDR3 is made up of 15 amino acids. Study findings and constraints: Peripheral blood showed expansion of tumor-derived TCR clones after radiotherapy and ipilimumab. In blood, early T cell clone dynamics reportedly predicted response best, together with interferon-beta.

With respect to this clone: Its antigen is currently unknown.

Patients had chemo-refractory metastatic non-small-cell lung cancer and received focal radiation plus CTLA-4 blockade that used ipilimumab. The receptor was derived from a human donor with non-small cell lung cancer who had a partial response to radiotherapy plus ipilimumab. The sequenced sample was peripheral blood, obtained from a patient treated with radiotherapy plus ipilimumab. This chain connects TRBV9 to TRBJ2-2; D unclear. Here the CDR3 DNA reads TGTGCCAGCAGCGTTGTCTCCAGTCACACCGGGGAGCTGTTTTTT. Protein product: CASSVVSSHTGELFF.